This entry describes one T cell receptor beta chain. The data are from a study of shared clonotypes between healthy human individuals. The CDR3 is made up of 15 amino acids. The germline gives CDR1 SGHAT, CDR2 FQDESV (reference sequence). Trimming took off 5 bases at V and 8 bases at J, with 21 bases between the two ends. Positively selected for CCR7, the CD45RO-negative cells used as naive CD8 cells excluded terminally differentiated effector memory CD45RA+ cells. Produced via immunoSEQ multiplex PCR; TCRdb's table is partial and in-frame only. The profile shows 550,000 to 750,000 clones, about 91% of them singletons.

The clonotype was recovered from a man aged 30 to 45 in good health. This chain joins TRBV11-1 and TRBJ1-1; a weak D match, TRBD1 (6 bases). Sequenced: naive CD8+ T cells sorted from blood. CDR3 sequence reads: CASSPFRRTASEAFF. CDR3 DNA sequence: TGTGCCAGCAGCCCATTCCGGCGGACAGCATCCGAAGCTTTCTTT.